This is a list of T cell receptor beta chains from one sample in a study of cytomegalovirus exposure and HLA in healthy donors. Generated by immunoSEQ multiplex PCR, the TCRdb table keeps only in-frame clones and is missing some. The repertoire holds around 150,000 clones, with 77% as singletons. Sequenced: PBMCs. The receptor source for this set is a man younger than 40 in good health and CMV-seronegative. Both conserved end residues are part of each CDR3. D genes are given only for firm matches. Rows give clone size only sometimes, using once, few, many, or a class for an expanded clone.

abundance,d_gene,j_gene,v_gene,CDR3nt,CDR3aa
-,-,TRBJ1-1,TRBV5-1,TGCGCCAGCAGCTTGGGGGACACCTTTAACACTGAAGCTTTCTTT,CASSLGDTFNTEAFF
-,TRBD2,TRBJ2-7,TRBV4-2,TGTGCCAGCAGCCAAGTGGGGGCTAGCGGGATCTACGAGCAGTACTTC,CASSQVGASGIYEQYF
-,-,TRBJ1-2,TRBV6-1,TGTGCCAGCAGTGAAGCGGGGAGCGGCTACACCTTC,CASSEAGSGYTF
-,-,TRBJ2-3,TRBV29-1,TGCAGCGCTTTAGGAGGGGCCACAGATACGCAGTATTTT,CSALGGATDTQYF
-,-,TRBJ1-2,TRBV30,TGTGCCTGGAGTGTAGACTTCGCTAACTATGGCTACACCTTC,CAWSVDFANYGYTF
-,TRBD2,TRBJ2-5,TRBV5-4,TGTGCCAGCAGCTTGGGAGGACTAGCTGGACCTGAGACCCAGTACTTC,CASSLGGLAGPETQYF
-,TRBD2,TRBJ2-7,TRBV30,TGTGCCTGGAGGGAGGGCGGGAGGGCCGGAGAGCAGTACTTC,CAWREGGRAGEQYF
-,-,TRBJ1-5,TRBV7-9,TGTGCCAGCAGCTTATCTAGTGGGCCCCAGCATTTT,CASSLSSGPQHF
-,TRBD2,TRBJ2-3,TRBV5-1,TGCGCCAGCAGCTTGGTCGTCCTAGCGGGAGATGCAGATACGCAGTATTTT,CASSLVVLAGDADTQYF
-,-,TRBJ2-2,TRBV5-4,TGTGCCAGCGGGGCTCACACCGGGGAGCTGTTTTTT,CASGAHTGELFF
-,TRBD1,TRBJ1-1,TRBV5-6,TGTGCCAGCAGCTTGAACAGGGGGTATGCCACTGAAGCTTTCTTT,CASSLNRGYATEAFF
once,TRBD2,TRBJ2-5,TRBV5-1,TGCGCCAGCAGCCGTAGCGGGAACAGCCAAGAGACCCAGTACTTC,CASSRSGNSQETQYF
-,-,TRBJ2-1,TRBV7-3,TGTGCCAGCAGCTTAATGCTAGCCGATGAGCAGTTCTTC,CASSLMLADEQFF
-,TRBD1,TRBJ2-7,TRBV2,TGTGCCAGCACCCCTCGGGACAGCTTATCCTACGAGCAGTACTTC,CASTPRDSLSYEQYF
-,-,TRBJ2-2,TRBV27,TGTGCCAGCAGTACCCACTCGGACACCGGGGAGCTGTTTTTT,CASSTHSDTGELFF
-,-,TRBJ2-3,TRBV7-6,TGTGCCAGCAGCCGACAGACAGGCCCCGATACGCAGTATTTT,CASSRQTGPDTQYF
once,-,TRBJ2-1,TRBV13,TGTGCCAGCAGCTTTTGGACAAAAAATCGGAATGAGCAGTTCTTC,CASSFWTKNRNEQFF
-,-,TRBJ2-7,TRBV28,TGTGCCAGCACCCCGAGCCATCACTCCTACGAGCAGTACTTC,CASTPSHHSYEQYF
-,-,TRBJ2-6,TRBV6-5,TGTGCCAGCAGTTACTCTACAGGTGCTGGGGCCAACGTCCTGACTTTC,CASSYSTGAGANVLTF
-,-,TRBJ2-7,TRBV6-5,TGTGCCAGCAGTTACTCGAGTAAAGGGGGTGGCTACGAGCAGTACTTC,CASSYSSKGGGYEQYF
-,-,TRBJ1-2,TRBV29-1,TGCAGCGTTGAAGATCTAGGGGAGGGGTATGGCTACACCTTC,CSVEDLGEGYGYTF
-,-,TRBJ2-1,TRBV7-8,TGTGCCAGCAGCGGCCTAGCCGAAGTCTACAATGAGCAGTTCTTC,CASSGLAEVYNEQFF
-,-,TRBJ2-4,TRBV29-1,TGCAGCGTTGAAGATCAGGGGATGCCTGGGGCCAAAAACATTCAGTACTTC,CSVEDQGMPGAKNIQYF
-,TRBD2,TRBJ2-1,TRBV15,TGTGCCACCAGCGGCCGCTGGACTAGTCTCGACAATGAGCAGTTCTTC,CATSGRWTSLDNEQFF
-,TRBD2,TRBJ2-7,TRBV10-3,TGTGCCATCAGCGAGGGACTAGCGGGAGGTACGGGCTACGAGCAGTACTTC,CAISEGLAGGTGYEQYF
-,-,TRBJ1-1,TRBV5-1,TGCGCCAGCAGTGCCGACAGGTCGTGGAACACTGAAGCTTTCTTT,CASSADRSWNTEAFF
-,TRBD2,TRBJ2-7,TRBV6-1,TGTGCCAGCAGTGAAAGGGCGGGAGCTTTTGCCGAGCAGTACTTC,CASSERAGAFAEQYF
-,-,TRBJ2-1,TRBV9,TGTGCCCGTCTTCCCCCTAAAGAAGACAATGAGCAGTTCTTC,CARLPPKEDNEQFF
-,TRBD2,TRBJ2-5,TRBV7-9,TGTGCCAGCAGCTTAGCGCGGGGGTTTGGTGGAGAGACCCAGTACTTC,CASSLARGFGGETQYF
-,-,TRBJ2-1,TRBV29-1,TGCAGCGTTGAAGGTCCCCCGGGAGCGCTCTACAATGAGCAGTTCTTC,CSVEGPPGALYNEQFF
few,TRBD2,TRBJ2-1,TRBV6-1,TGTGCCAGCAGTGAAGACGCGGGAGGACCCAGCGAGCAGTTCTTC,CASSEDAGGPSEQFF
-,TRBD1,TRBJ1-4,TRBV6-6,TGTGCCAGCAGCCTTGGGACAGGGGGTTCTGAAAAACTGTTTTTT,CASSLGTGGSEKLFF
-,-,TRBJ1-2,TRBV4-2,TGTGCCAGCAGCCAAGATCTGAACTATGGCTACACCTTC,CASSQDLNYGYTF
-,TRBD1,TRBJ2-7,TRBV25-1,TGTCCGACTCCGACAGGGGGGACCCACGAGCAGTACTTC,CPTPTGGTHEQYF
-,TRBD2,TRBJ2-1,TRBV5-5,TGTGCCAGCAGCTTGGCTAGCGGGAGAATGTATGAGCAGTTCTTC,CASSLASGRMYEQFF
-,TRBD2,TRBJ2-1,TRBV5-4,TGTGCCAGCAGCGTGGGGGGACTAGCGGGAGTGTATGAGCAGTTCTTC,CASSVGGLAGVYEQFF
-,TRBD1,TRBJ2-1,TRBV15,TGTGCCACCAGCAGAGGGGACAGCTTATGGCAGTTCTTC,CATSRGDSLWQFF
-,TRBD2,TRBJ2-1,TRBV25-1,TGTGCCAGCAATCCAAAGACTAGCGGGATCAATTCCTACAATGAGCAGTTCTTC,CASNPKTSGINSYNEQFF
-,TRBD1,TRBJ1-2,TRBV27,TGTGCCAGCAGTTCAACAGGGGGCGCGGGCTATGGCTACACCTTC,CASSSTGGAGYGYTF
-,-,TRBJ2-5,TRBV18,TGTGCCAGCTCACCACCAGCGGGACAACAAGAGACCCAGTACTTC,CASSPPAGQQETQYF
-,TRBD1,TRBJ2-3,TRBV2,TGTGCCAGCAGGGTCGGGACAGGCACAGATACGCAGTATTTT,CASRVGTGTDTQYF
-,TRBD2,TRBJ2-2,TRBV27,TGTGCCAGCAGTTTCGGACTAGCGGCGAACACCGGGGAGCTGTTTTTT,CASSFGLAANTGELFF
-,TRBD1,TRBJ1-4,TRBV7-9,TGTGCCAGCAGCTTAGCGGGGACAGATCTTGAAAAACTGTTTTTT,CASSLAGTDLEKLFF
-,TRBD2,TRBJ2-3,TRBV29-1,TGCAGCGTTGAGGGTGGGGGGGGGATGGATACGCAGTATTTT,CSVEGGGGMDTQYF
once,TRBD2,TRBJ2-7,TRBV2,TGTGCCAGCGGGGGGACTACCGTCGAGCAGTACTTC,CASGGTTVEQYF